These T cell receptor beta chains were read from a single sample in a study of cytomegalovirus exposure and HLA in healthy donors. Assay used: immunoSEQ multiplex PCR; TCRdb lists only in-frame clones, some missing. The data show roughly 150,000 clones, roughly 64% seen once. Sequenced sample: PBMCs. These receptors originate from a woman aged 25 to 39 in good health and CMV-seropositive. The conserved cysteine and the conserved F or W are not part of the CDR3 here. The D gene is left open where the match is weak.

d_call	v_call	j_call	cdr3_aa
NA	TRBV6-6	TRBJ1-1	ASSYSSLTEAF
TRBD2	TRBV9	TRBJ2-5	ASSVAQGLGKETQY
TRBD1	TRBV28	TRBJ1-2	ASSLPGTGGYGGYT
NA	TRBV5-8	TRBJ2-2	ASSPERGELF
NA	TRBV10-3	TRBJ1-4	AISESAGNEKLF
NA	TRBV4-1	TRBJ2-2	ASSGGLLNTGELF
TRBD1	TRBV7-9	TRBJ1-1	ASRTTGGDTEAF
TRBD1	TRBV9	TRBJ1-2	ASSARGQGTNYGYT
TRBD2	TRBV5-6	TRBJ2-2	ASMSTGEGSGELF
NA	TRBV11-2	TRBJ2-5	ASSPDTGFRETQY
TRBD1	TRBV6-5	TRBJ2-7	ASSLSGTGDYEQY
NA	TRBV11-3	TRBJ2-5	ASSLSIGGDVKTQY
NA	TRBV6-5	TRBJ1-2	ASSPDSSNGYT
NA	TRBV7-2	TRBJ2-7	ASSLYGSYEQY
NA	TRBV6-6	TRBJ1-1	ASRLGQMNTEAF
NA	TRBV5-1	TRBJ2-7	ASSPDGGFGEQY
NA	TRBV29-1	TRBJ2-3	SVEQGRFGTDTQY
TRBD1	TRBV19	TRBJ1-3	ASTTGGGNTIY
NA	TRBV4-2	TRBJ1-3	ASSQEDRQTKNTIY
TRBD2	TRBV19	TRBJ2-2	ASSIRGAGAGELF
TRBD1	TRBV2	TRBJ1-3	ASREGQWVGNTIY